This is a list of T cell receptor beta chains from one sample in a study of read filtering for tumor transcriptome and immune sequencing. Using its own MiXCR run on the reads, TCRdb lists one record per CDR3 protein. Among 94,000 or so distinct CDR3 sequences listed, approximately 13% were seen once. Material: a population of CD138-negative cells sorted from bone marrow. These TCRs come from a donor aged 40 or over with multiple myeloma. Both conserved end residues are part of each CDR3. Fields, in order: J gene, CDR3 length, V gene, D gene, clone size, CDR3 DNA, CDR3 protein. A D gene is named only where the DNA matches it firmly. Clone size appears in some rows only: once, few, many, or a class for an expanded clone.

TRBJ2-5 14 TRBV5-4 . many TGTGCCAGCAGCCCCGGGACTTCCCAAGAGACCCAGTACTTC CASSPGTSQETQYF
TRBJ2-1 14 TRBV28 TRBD1 . TGTGCCAGCAGTACTGCCGGGACAGCGGATGAGCAGTTCTTC CASSTAGTADEQFF
TRBJ2-7 14 TRBV6-1 TRBD1 many TGTGCCAGCAGTGAGTGGGACAGAACCTACGAGCAGTACTTC CASSEWDRTYEQYF
TRBJ1-1 11 TRBV20-1 . . TGCAGTGCTAGGATGTTGGCTGAAGCTTTCTTT CSARMLAEAFF
TRBJ2-7 15 TRBV20-1 TRBD1 . TGCAGTGCTAGAGACGACAGGGGGCTTATCTACGAGCAGTACTTC CSARDDRGLIYEQYF
TRBJ2-6 16 TRBV9 . many TGTGCCAGCAGCGTAGCGGCAGGGTCTGGGGCCAACGTCCTGACTTTC CASSVAAGSGANVLTF
TRBJ2-5 15 TRBV5-1 TRBD2 many TGCGCCAGCAGGGCCACAGCGGGAGGCCCCGGGACCCAGTACTTC CASRATAGGPGTQYF
TRBJ1-1 15 TRBV5-1 . many TGCGCCAGCCGCCGGGCGACCGAGGGGAACACTGAAGCTTTCTTT CASRRATEGNTEAFF
TRBJ2-2 16 TRBV28 TRBD1 few TGTGCCAGCAGCTCGGGACAGGGAGTCCTGACCGGGGAGCTGTTTTTT CASSSGQGVLTGELFF
TRBJ1-4 13 TRBV11-2 . many TGTGCCAGCAGCTTAGATCTGACAACCTCCTCCATTTTT CASSLDLTTSSIF
TRBJ2-7 15 TRBV5-1 . many TGCGCCAGCAGCTTGGGTGCAGGGGAAGTCTACGAGCAGTACTTC CASSLGAGEVYEQYF
TRBJ2-5 15 TRBV7-2 . few TGTGCCAGCACCCCTCCCGGGCCAGGGTGGGAGACCCAGTACTTC CASTPPGPGWETQYF
TRBJ2-1 15 TRBV7-2 TRBD1 . TGTGCCAGCGGCTTCACAGGGGAATCCTACAATGAGCGGTTCTTC CASGFTGESYNERFF
TRBJ1-2 11 TRBV7-2 . many TGTGCCAGCAGCTTAGGTTTCGGCTACACCTTC CASSLGFGYTF
TRBJ2-6 20 TRBV7-2 TRBD2 many TGTGCCAGCAGCGCTTATGGGACGAGCGCGGGAGGTTCCGGGGCCAACGTCCTGACTTTC CASSAYGTSAGGSGANVLTF
TRBJ1-2 15 TRBV5-1 TRBD1 many TGCGCCAGCAGCTCCATCGGGACAGGGGAACATGGCTACACCTTC CASSSIGTGEHGYTF
TRBJ2-7 16 TRBV28 . many TGTGCCAGCAGTTTACCGGGACGGCGAATTCCCTACGAGCAGTACTTC CASSLPGRRIPYEQYF